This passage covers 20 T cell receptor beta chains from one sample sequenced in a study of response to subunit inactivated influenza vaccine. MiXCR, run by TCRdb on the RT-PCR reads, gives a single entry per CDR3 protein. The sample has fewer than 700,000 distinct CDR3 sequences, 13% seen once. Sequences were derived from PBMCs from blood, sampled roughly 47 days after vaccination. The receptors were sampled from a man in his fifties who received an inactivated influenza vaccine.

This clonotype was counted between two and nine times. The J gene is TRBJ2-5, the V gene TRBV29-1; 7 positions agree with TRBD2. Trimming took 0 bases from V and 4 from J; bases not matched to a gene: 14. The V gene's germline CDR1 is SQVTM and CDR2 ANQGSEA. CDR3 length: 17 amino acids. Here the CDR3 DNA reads TGCAGCGTTGAAGAATGGCGATCCGGGGGGAGTGCAGAGACCCAGTACTTC. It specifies CSVEEWRSGGSAETQYF.

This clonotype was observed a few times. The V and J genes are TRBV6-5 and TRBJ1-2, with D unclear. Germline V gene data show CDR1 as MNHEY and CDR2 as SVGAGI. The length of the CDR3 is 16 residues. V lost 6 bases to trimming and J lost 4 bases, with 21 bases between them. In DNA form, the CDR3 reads TGTGCCAGCAGCCTCCTCGAGGGTGGCGTTTTCTATGGCTACACCTTC. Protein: CASSLLEGGVFYGYTF.

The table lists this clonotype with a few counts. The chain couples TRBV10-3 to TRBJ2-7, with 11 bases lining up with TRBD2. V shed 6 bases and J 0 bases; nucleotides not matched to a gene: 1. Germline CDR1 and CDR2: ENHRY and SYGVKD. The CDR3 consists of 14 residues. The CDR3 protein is CAIRTSGDSYEQYF. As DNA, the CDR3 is TGTGCCATCAGGACTAGCGGGGACTCCTACGAGCAGTACTTC.

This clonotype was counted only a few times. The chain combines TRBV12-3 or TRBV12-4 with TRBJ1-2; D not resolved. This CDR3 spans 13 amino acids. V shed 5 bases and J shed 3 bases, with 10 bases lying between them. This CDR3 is CASSHDPDYGYTF. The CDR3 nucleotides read TGTGCCAGCAGTCATGACCCAGACTATGGCTACACCTTC.

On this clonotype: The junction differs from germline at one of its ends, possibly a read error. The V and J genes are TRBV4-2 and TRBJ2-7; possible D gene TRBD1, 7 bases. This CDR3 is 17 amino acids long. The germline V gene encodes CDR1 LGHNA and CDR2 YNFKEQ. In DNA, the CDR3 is TGTGCCATCAGCCCCCGGGTTTGGAGGGGGCGATCCTACGAGCAGTACTTC. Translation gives CAISPRVWRGRSYEQYF.

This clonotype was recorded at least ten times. CDR3 bases: TGTGCCAGCAGTTATAGGGGTCGGGAGCAGTTCTTC. Protein sequence: CASSYRGREQFF. The genes are TRBV6-2 or TRBV6-3 and TRBJ2-1, with D tentatively TRBD1 (5 bases). Trimming pared 3 bases from V and 10 bases from J, leaving 10 bases between. CDR1 is MNHEY and CDR2 is SVGEGT in the germline V gene. The CDR3 covers 12 residues.

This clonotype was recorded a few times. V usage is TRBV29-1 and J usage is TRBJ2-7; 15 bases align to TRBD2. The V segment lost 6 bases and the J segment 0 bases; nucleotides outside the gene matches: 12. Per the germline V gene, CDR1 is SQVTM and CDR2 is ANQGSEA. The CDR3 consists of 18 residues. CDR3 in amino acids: CSVGRTSGRALASYEQYF. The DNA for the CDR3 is TGCAGCGTGGGAAGGACTAGCGGGAGGGCCCTAGCCTCCTACGAGCAGTACTTC.

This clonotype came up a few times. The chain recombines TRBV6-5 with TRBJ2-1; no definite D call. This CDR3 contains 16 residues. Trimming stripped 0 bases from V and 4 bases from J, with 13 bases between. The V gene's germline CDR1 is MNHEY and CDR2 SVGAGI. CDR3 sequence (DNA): TGTGCCAGCAGTTACTCTCCGGCGGCTTTATACAATGAGCAGTTCTTC. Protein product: CASSYSPAALYNEQFF.

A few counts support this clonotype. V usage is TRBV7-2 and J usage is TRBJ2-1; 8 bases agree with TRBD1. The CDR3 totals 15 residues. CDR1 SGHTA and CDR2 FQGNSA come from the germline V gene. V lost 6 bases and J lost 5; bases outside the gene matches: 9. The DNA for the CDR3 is TGTGCCAGCAGAGAGGACAGGGCATCCCACAATGAGCAGTTCTTC. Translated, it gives CASREDRASHNEQFF.

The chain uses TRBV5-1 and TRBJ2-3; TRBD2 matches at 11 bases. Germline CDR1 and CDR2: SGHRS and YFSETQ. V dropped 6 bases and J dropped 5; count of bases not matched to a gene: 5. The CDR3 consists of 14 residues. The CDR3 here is CASNSGRAGDTQYF. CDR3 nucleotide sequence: TGCGCCAGCAATAGCGGGAGGGCCGGAGATACGCAGTATTTT. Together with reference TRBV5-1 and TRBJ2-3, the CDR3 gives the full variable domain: KAGVTQTPRYLIKTRGQQVTLSCSPISGHRSVSWYQQTPGQGLQFLFEYFSETQRNKGNFPGRFSGRQFSNSRSEMNVSTLELGDSALYLCASNSGRAGDTQYFGPGTRLTVL.

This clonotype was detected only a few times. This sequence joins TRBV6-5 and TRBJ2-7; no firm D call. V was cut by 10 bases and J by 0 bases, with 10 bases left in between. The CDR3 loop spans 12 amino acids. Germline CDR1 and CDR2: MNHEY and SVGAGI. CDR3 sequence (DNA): TGTGCCAAAATTAGTAGCTCCTACGAGCAGTACTTC. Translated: CAKISSSYEQYF.

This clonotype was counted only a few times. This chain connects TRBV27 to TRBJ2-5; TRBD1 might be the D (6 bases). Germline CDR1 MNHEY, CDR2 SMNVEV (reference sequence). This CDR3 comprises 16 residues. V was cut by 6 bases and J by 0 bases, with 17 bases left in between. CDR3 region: CASSRKSRDNQETQYF. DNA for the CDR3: TGTGCCAGCAGCCGTAAATCCCGGGACAACCAAGAGACCCAGTACTTC.

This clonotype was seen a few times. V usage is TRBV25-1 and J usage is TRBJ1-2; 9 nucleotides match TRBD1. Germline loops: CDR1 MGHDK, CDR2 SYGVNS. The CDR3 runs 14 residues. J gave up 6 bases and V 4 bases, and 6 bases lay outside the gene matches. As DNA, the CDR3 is TGTGCCAGCAGTGCTAAGGGACAGGGTCATGGCTACACCTTC. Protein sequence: CASSAKGQGHGYTF.

The CDR3 protein is CASSHRVMERGTDTQYF. As DNA, the CDR3 is TGTGCCAGCAGCCATCGCGTAATGGAGCGGGGCACAGATACGCAGTATTTT. The chain joins TRBV13 to TRBJ2-3; possibly TRBD2 for D (6 bases). The CDR3 sequence is 17 residues long. The V gene's germline CDR1 is PRHDT and CDR2 FYEKMQ (reference sequence). V was trimmed by 5 bases and J by 1 base, leaving 19 bases between them. The full variable domain, completed using reference TRBV13 and TRBJ2-3, is AAGVIQSPRHLIKEKRETATLKCYPIPRHDTVYWYQQGPGQDPQFLISFYEKMQSDKGSIPDRFSAQQFSDYHSELNMSSLELGDSALYFCASSHRVMERGTDTQYFGPGTRLTVL.

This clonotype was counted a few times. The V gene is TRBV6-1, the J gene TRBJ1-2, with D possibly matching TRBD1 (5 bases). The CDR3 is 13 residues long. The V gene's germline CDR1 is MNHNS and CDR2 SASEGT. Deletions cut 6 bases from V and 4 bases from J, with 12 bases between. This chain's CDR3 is CASSRGHFYGYTF. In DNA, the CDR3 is TGTGCCAGCAGCCGCGGACACTTCTATGGCTACACCTTC.

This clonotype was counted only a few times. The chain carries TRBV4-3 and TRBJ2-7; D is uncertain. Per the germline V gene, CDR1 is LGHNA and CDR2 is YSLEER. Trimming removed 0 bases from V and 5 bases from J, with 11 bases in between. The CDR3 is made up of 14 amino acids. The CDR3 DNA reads TGCGCCAGCAGCCAAGATAAGTGGTTAGACGAGCAGTACTTC. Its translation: CASSQDKWLDEQYF.

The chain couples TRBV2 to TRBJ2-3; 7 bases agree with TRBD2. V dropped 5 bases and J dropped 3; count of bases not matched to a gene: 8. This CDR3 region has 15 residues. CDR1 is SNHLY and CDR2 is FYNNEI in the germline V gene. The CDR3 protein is CASSKLSGPTDTQYF. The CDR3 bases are TGTGCCAGCAGTAAACTTAGCGGGCCGACAGATACGCAGTATTTT.

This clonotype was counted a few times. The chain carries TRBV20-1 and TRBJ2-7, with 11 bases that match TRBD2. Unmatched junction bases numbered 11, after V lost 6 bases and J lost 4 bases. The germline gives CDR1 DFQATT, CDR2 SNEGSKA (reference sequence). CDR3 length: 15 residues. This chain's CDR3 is CSADTTSGSRYEQYF. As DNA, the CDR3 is TGCAGTGCAGACACCACTAGCGGGAGTAGGTACGAGCAGTACTTC.

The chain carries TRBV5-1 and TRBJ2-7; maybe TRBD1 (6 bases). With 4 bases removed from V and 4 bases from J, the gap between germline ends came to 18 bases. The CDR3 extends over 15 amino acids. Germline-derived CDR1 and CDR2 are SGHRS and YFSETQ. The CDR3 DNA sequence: TGCGCCAGCAGCCTACCCGGGACAAATCATTACGAGCAGTACTTC. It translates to CASSLPGTNHYEQYF.

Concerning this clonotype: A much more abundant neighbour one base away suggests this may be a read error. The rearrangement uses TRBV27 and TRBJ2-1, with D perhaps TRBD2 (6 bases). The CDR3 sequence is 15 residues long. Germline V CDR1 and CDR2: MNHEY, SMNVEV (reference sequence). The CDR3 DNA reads TGTGCCTGCAGTTTTGGAACTAGCAGCTACAATGAGCAGTTCTTC. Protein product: CACSFGTSSYNEQFF.